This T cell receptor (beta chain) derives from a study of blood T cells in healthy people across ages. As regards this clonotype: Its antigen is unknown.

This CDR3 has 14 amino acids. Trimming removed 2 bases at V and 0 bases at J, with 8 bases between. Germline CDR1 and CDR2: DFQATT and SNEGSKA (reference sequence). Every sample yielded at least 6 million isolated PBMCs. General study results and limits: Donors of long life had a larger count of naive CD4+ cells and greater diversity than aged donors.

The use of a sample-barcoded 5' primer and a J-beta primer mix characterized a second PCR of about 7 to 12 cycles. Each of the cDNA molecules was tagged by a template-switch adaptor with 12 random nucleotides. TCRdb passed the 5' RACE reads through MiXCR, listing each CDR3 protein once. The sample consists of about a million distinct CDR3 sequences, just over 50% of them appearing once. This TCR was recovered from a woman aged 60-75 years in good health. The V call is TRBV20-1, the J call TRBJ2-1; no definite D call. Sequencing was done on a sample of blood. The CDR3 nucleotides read TGCAGTGCTAGACCTCCGCCCTCCTACAATGAGCAGTTCTTC. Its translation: CSARPPPSYNEQFF.